This passage covers 10 T cell receptor beta chains from one sample sequenced in a study of T cell responses to AZD1222 COVID-19 vaccine. Data came from immunoSEQ multiplex PCR; TCRdb stores just in-frame clones and leaves some out. This table holds over 85,000 clones, about 86% found once. The sequencing used peripheral blood, collected on day 0 of AZD1222 vaccination. All receptors come from an adult in good health.

This clone was seen more than once but under ten times. The chain carries TRBV4-3 and TRBJ2-4; 8 bases align to TRBD2. This CDR3 region has 15 residues. V lost 4 bases and J lost 5; bases outside the gene matches: 7. CDR1 and CDR2 from the germline V gene are LGHNA and YSLEER. CDR3 DNA: TGCGCCAGCAGCCTCATTTCCGGGGGGGAAAACATTCAGTACTTC. Translated, it gives CASSLISGGENIQYF.

The rearrangement links TRBV2 to TRBJ2-7; D uncertain. CDR1 SNHLY and CDR2 FYNNEI come from the germline V gene. Trimming left V 11 bases short and J 2 bases short, with 4 bases between. This CDR3 has 9 residues. This chain's CDR3 is CAPTYEQYF. The CDR3 nucleotides are TGTGCCCCGACCTACGAGCAGTACTTC.

The chain uses TRBV6-4 and TRBJ2-7; no definite D call. Per germline, CDR1 MRHNA and CDR2 SNTAGT. CDR3 length: 13 residues. Trimming removed 3 bases at V and 3 bases at J, with 9 bases between. The CDR3 sequence: CASSESPGYEQYF. The CDR3 DNA is TGTGCCAGCAGTGAATCCCCTGGCTACGAGCAGTACTTC.

To note about this clone: Other nucleotide sequences from this sample produce the same CDR3. The CDR3 region has the DNA TGCGCCAGCAGCTTGTTGGGGGACTACGAGCAGTACTTC. Translation gives CASSLLGDYEQYF. The chain is built from TRBV5-1 and TRBJ2-7; D is perhaps TRBD1 or TRBD2 (5 bases each). The germline V and J ends were trimmed by 1 base and 3 bases, with 8 bases remaining between them. This CDR3 has 13 residues. Germline CDR1 is SGHRS and CDR2 is YFSETQ.

This clone was counted a single time. This chain links TRBV19 with TRBJ1-3; maybe TRBD1 (5 bases). Trimming shortened V by 10 bases and J by 8 bases, and 21 bases separated the two germline ends. This CDR3 contains 14 residues. Germline V CDR1 and CDR2: LNHDA, SQIVND (reference sequence). The CDR3 region has the DNA TGTGCCACCCACTCCCCGACGGGGGAAGACACCATATATTTT. This gives the protein CATHSPTGEDTIYF.

This rearrangement joins TRBV9 to TRBJ2-5; D not resolved. The CDR3 spans 14 residues. Germline-derived CDR1 and CDR2 are SGDLS and YYNGEE. Trimming removed 4 bases from V and 2 bases from J, with 12 bases in between. CDR3 sequence: CASSPTGYQETQYF. Written as DNA, the CDR3 is TGTGCCAGCAGCCCCACGGGCTATCAAGAGACCCAGTACTTC. Combining the CDR3 with reference TRBV9 and TRBJ2-5 gives the whole variable domain DSGVTQTPKHLITATGQRVTLRCSPRSGDLSVYWYQQSLDQGLQFLIQYYNGEERAKGNILERFSAQQFPDLHSELNLSSLELGDSALYFCASSPTGYQETQYFGPGTRLLVL.

The rearrangement joins TRBV12-3 or TRBV12-4 to TRBJ1-2, with 8 bases lining up with TRBD1. Trimming took 6 bases from V and 4 from J; bases not matched to a gene: 4. CDR3 size: 13 residues. CDR3 in amino acids: CASRGTGRYGYTF. For the CDR3, the DNA is TGTGCCAGCAGGGGGACAGGACGCTATGGCTACACCTTC.

V usage is TRBV2 and J usage is TRBJ2-3; D is unclear. Germline V gene data show CDR1 as SNHLY and CDR2 as FYNNEI. CDR3 length: 14 amino acids. Trimming stripped 7 bases from V and 0 bases from J, with 11 bases between. The CDR3 spells CASNPSSSTDTQYF. The CDR3 coding sequence is TGTGCCAGCAACCCTAGTTCTAGCACAGATACGCAGTATTTT. The variable domain in full, with the rest retrieved from reference TRBV2 and TRBJ2-3, is EPEVTQTPSHQVTQMGQEVILRCVPISNHLYFYWYRQILGQKVEFLVSFYNNEISEKSEIFDDQFSVERPDGSNFTLKIRSTKLEDSAMYFCASNPSSSTDTQYFGPGTRLTVL.

The V and J genes are TRBV9 and TRBJ2-3, with 7 bases that match TRBD2. The CDR3 has 15 amino acids. V shed 0 bases, J shed 4 bases, and the junction held 5 bases outside the gene matches. Germline V CDR1 and CDR2: SGDLS, YYNGEE. The CDR3 protein is CASSVVSGRADTQYF. DNA for the CDR3: TGTGCCAGCAGCGTAGTTAGCGGGCGTGCAGATACGCAGTATTTT.

By sample share, this clone is medium-sized. The chain joins TRBV27 to TRBJ2-7, with 8 positions matching TRBD2. V lost 5 bases and J lost 5; bases outside the gene matches: 20. CDR3 length: 18 amino acids. The germline V gene has CDR1 MNHEY and CDR2 SMNVEV (reference sequence). CDR3 nucleotides: TGTGCCAGCAGTCACTTAGGCGGGGGGCGTGGGAGCGTTCACGAGCAGTACTTC. Translating gives CASSHLGGGRGSVHEQYF.